The 5 T cell receptor beta chains given below trace back to one sample, sequenced in a study of T cell responses to AZD1222 COVID-19 vaccine. Clones were read by immunoSEQ multiplex PCR, and TCRdb kept only the in-frame ones, dropping some. The table shows about 92,000 clones, with approximately 91% occurring only once. The input for sequencing was peripheral blood, taken on day 0 of AZD1222 vaccination. The origin of the receptors is an adult in good health.

This chain links TRBV7-3 with TRBJ2-7; D is undetermined. CDR1 is SGHTA, CDR2 FQGTGA, per germline. V was clipped by 2 bases and J by 5 bases, with 10 bases between them. The CDR3 contains 13 residues. CDR3 loop: CASSLRGADEQYF. The DNA for the CDR3 is TGTGCCAGCAGCTTACGCGGCGCCGACGAGCAGTACTTC. Looking up the rest from reference TRBV7-3 and TRBJ2-7 gives the full variable domain: GAGVSQTPSNKVTEKGKYVELRCDPISGHTALYWYRQSLGQGPEFLIYFQGTGAADDSGLPNDRFFAVRPEGSVSTLKIQRTERGDSAVYLCASSLRGADEQYFGPGTRLTVT.

V usage is TRBV6-5 and J usage is TRBJ1-2; the D is unclear. Germline CDR1 is MNHEY and CDR2 is SVGAGI. The V gene lost 7 bases and the J gene lost 6 bases, with 15 bases spanning the gap. There are 13 residues in the CDR3. CDR3 nucleotide sequence: TGTGCCAGCACCTCTAGTAAGGGAAATGGCTACACCTTC. Its protein product is CASTSSKGNGYTF.

CDR3 region: CASSAQGVENSPLHF. The CDR3 nucleotides read TGTGCCAGCAGTGCACAGGGAGTCGAGAATTCACCCCTCCACTTT. The chain joins TRBV2 to TRBJ1-6; a weak D match, TRBD1 (6 bases). The CDR3 is made up of 15 amino acids. Trimming stripped 4 bases from V and 7 bases from J, with 14 bases between. Per the germline V gene, CDR1 is SNHLY and CDR2 is FYNNEI.

The chain recombines TRBV19 with TRBJ2-7; D ambiguous. Per germline, CDR1 LNHDA and CDR2 SQIVND (reference sequence). The CDR3 length is 11 residues. Trimming stripped 9 bases from V and 3 bases from J, with 9 bases between. CDR3 bases: TGTGCCAGCCAAGGGTACTACGAGCAGTACTTC. It is translated as CASQGYYEQYF.

The chain is built from TRBV15 and TRBJ1-1, with D hard to call. Germline CDR1 and CDR2: LNHNV and YYDKDF (reference sequence). Trimming removed 4 bases at V and 0 bases at J, with 6 bases between. CDR3 length: 13 residues. This chain's CDR3 is CATSTAMNTEAFF. The CDR3 nucleotides read TGTGCCACCAGCACAGCGATGAACACTGAAGCTTTCTTT.